This T cell receptor (beta chain) was sequenced during a study of blood T cells in healthy people across ages. For the second PCR, which ran for roughly 7 to 11 cycles, a sample-barcoded 5' primer and a J-beta primer mix were used. TCRdb re-called the 5' RACE reads with MiXCR, one entry per CDR3 protein. The table records about 570,000 distinct CDR3 sequences, roughly a quarter of them present only once. Germline-derived CDR1 and CDR2 are SGHRS and YFSETQ. This CDR3 spans 14 amino acids. V gave up 5 bases and J gave up 5 bases; unmatched junction bases: 9. The TCR comes from a woman between 70 and 85 years old in good health. Sequencing used blood. This chain uses TRBV5-1 with TRBJ2-5; 7 nucleotides align to TRBD2. CDR3 nucleotide sequence: TGCGCCAGCAGTTTTAATATGGGGGGGGAGACCCAGTACTTC. Translation: CASSFNMGGETQYF.